This T cell receptor beta chain was identified during a study of T-cell reconstitution after alpha-beta-depleted transplantation in children (TCRdb year 2016). In the study overall: Using TCR repertoire profiling, the study followed T-cell immune reconstitution in a quantitative way in children after TCRalphabeta/CD19-depleted allogeneic hematopoietic cell transplantation.

CDR1 and CDR2 are read off the germline V gene as SQVTM and ANQGSEA. Spanning cysteine to phenylalanine, the CDR3 consists of 12 amino acids. Only the CDR3 portion is preserved as DNA: 36 bases, with reading frame beginning at the first base. The junction carries 12 bases between V and J, which are trimmed by 7 bases and 3 bases respectively. Libraries were constructed by PCR. The sequencer listed for this sample is Illumina HiSeq 2500. Molecular barcoding was employed in the preparation of TCR libraries, with unique molecular identifiers being used to normalize TCRbeta repertoire quantification. TCRdb cleaned the public reads at Q25 with fastp, built clones with MiXCR and kept in-frame beta chains. Duplicate CDR3 protein sequences are folded into a single record with the most common DNA and genes. This sample comprises hundreds of thousands of distinct CDR3 sequences, about 15% of them detected only once. The ten top clones hold 0.9% to 1.2% of the sample.

Concerning this clonotype: This clone's antigen is unknown. Being one base from a much bigger clone, this may be a read error.

Source: PBMCs from the stem cell graft donor, taken from the stem cell graft. The chain couples TRBV29-1 to TRBJ1-1; a tentative D match to TRBD1 spans 5 bases. The sequence was collected from a human donor who donated a stem cell graft to a child with acute myeloid leukemia. The CDR3 is CSGLTVDTEAFF. Read as DNA, the sequence is TGCAGCGGGCTGACAGTGGACACTGAAGCTTTCTTT.